The sequence of this T cell receptor (beta chain) was determined in a study of cytomegalovirus exposure and HLA in healthy donors. A remark on this clone: Its cognate antigen is unknown.

Repertoires were generated with immunoSEQ multiplex PCR, while TCRdb's copy carries only in-frame clones and drops some. The sample lists about 280,000 clones; approximately 87% were seen once. The CDR3 extends over 13 amino acids. CDR1 is MNHNS and CDR2 is SASEGT in the germline V gene. V dropped 4 bases and J dropped 6; count of bases not matched to a gene: 5. Study conclusions and caveats: Investigators reported 164 TCR beta chains as tied to cytomegalovirus. A few chains linked to CMV were shown in vitro to be specific for CMV antigens. High specificity and sensitivity for cytomegalovirus status were reported for the classifier.

This chain links TRBV6-1 with TRBJ1-1; 7 nucleotides align to TRBD1. The sequenced sample consisted of PBMCs. This TCR was recovered from a woman aged 18-29 years in good health and CMV-seronegative. CDR3 sequence reads: CASSVRDRSEAFF. CDR3 DNA: TGTGCCAGCAGTGTTCGGGACAGATCTGAAGCTTTCTTT.